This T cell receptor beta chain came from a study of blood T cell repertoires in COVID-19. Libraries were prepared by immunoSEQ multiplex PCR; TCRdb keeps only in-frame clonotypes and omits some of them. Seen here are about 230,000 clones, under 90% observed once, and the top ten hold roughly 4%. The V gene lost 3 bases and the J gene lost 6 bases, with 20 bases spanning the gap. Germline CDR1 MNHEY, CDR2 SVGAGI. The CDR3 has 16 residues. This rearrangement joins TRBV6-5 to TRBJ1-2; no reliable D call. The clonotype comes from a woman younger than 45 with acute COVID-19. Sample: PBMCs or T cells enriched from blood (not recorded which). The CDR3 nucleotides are TGTGCCAGCAGTTATTCGGTTCTTGGACTGCCTCATGGCTACACCTTC. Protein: CASSYSVLGLPHGYTF.